This T cell receptor (beta chain) was profiled in a study of cytomegalovirus exposure and HLA in healthy donors. Both 60 Vbeta primers and 13 Jbeta primers went into the PCR. The assay was immunoSEQ multiplex PCR, and TCRdb's table has in-frame clones only and misses some. The sample includes about 140,000 clones, around 86% seen only once; the top ten take around 1.3%. A word on this clone: As yet, its antigen is unknown.

The CDR3 is 15 amino acids. Germline V CDR1 and CDR2: SGHTS, YDEGEE. With 3 bases clipped from V and 8 bases from J, the junction kept 8 bases outside the gene matches. General observations from the study: It is likely that the observed cluster of highly shared sequence variants was a sequencing artifact. HLA restriction was apparent for most CMV-associated TCR beta chains in a later analysis. Association of a missense DCLRE1C variant with TCR beta V- and J-gene trimming was reported in a later analysis.

Sequencing was carried out using PBMCs. This receptor was obtained from a female donor in good health and CMV-seronegative. The rearrangement joins TRBV5-8 to TRBJ2-1; 10 bases are shared with TRBD2. The CDR3 coding sequence is TGTGCCAGCAGCTCGGGGAGCGGGAGGGCCTATGAGCAGTTCTTC. This sequence encodes CASSSGSGRAYEQFF.